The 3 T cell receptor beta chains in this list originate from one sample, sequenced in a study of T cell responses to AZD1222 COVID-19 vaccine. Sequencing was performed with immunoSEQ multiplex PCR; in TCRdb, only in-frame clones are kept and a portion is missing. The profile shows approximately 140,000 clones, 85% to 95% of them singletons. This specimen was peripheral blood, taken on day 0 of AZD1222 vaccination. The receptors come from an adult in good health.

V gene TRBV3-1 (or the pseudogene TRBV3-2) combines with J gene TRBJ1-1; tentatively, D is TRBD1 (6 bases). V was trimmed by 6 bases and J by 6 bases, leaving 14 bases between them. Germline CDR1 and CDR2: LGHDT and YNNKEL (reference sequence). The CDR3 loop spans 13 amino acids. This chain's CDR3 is CASRKSGQPEAFF. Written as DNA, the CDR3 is TGTGCCAGCAGGAAGTCCGGACAGCCTGAAGCTTTCTTT.

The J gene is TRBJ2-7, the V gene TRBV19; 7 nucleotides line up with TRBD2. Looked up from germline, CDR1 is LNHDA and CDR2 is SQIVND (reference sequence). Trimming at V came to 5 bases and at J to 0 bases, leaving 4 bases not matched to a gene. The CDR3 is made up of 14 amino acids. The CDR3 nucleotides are TGTGCCAGTAGTTTAAAGCGGGGCTCCTACGAGCAGTACTTC. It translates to CASSLKRGSYEQYF.

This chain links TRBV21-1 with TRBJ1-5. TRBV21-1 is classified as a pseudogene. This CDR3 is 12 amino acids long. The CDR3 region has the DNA TGTGCCAGCAGCAAAGGTGTTCAGCCCCAGCATTTT. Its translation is CASSKGVQPQHF.